A selection of T cell receptor beta chains follows, all from one sample in a study of T cells in Graves' hyperthyroidism and ophthalmopathy. TCRdb itself ran the multiplex PCR reads through MiXCR, one entry per CDR3 protein. This sample has 300,000 to 450,000 distinct CDR3 sequences, with approximately 25% found just once. Sequenced sample: blood. The receptors were sampled from a man aged 50-59 years with Graves' hyperthyroidism. CDR3s include the opening cysteine and the closing phenylalanine or tryptophan.

V gene,J gene,CDR3 protein
TRBV7-9,TRBJ2-7,CATSRLAPSYEQYF
TRBV29-1,TRBJ2-7,CSVEEDRAYEQYF
TRBV20-1,TRBJ2-3,CSAVPTSGRWTDTQYF
TRBV20-1,TRBJ2-5,CSAGSGQLETQYF
TRBV5-1,TRBJ1-3,CASQQTAGSGNTIYF
TRBV11-1,TRBJ2-3,CASSPRQGFADTQYF
TRBV10-2,TRBJ1-2,CASRETGGPYGYTF
TRBV20-1,TRBJ1-1,CSARDLAYTEAFF
TRBV2,TRBJ1-6,CASSGQGAETPLHF
TRBV7-2,TRBJ2-7,CASSYSSGSIEQYF
TRBV9,TRBJ2-2,CASSVGPVGRNTGELFF